A single sample is the source of the 25 T cell receptor beta chains below, sequenced in a study of shared clonotypes between healthy human individuals (dated by TCRdb to about 2020). Preparation of the library involved the immunoSEQ multiplex PCR assay. TCRdb limited this immuneACCESS table to in-frame rearrangements with V and J called. A share of clones is missing; checked studies link under half to unresolved V genes, and the rest is unexplained. Across this sample there are roughly 2 million clones, with approximately 95% seen only once. The ten top clones hold 0.1% to 0.15% of the sample. The sequencing input was naive CD4+ T cells sorted from blood. The intended sense of this specimen's cell subset or site label: CD45RA+ positively selected. Every receptor here comes from a young man in good health.

The CDR3 nucleotides are TGTGCCAGCAGTCCTCGGACAGGGGGCTTAAAGAACACTGAAGCTTTCTTT. Protein: CASSPRTGGLKNTEAFF. The chain employs TRBV2 and TRBJ1-1; 11 nucleotides line up with TRBD1. This CDR3 is 17 amino acids long. Germline CDR1 and CDR2: SNHLY and FYNNEI. V lost 5 bases to trimming and J lost 1 base; unmatched junction nucleotides: 9. Drawing the rest from reference TRBV2 and TRBJ1-1, the complete variable domain is EPEVTQTPSHQVTQMGQEVILRCVPISNHLYFYWYRQILGQKVEFLVSFYNNEISEKSEIFDDQFSVERPDGSNFTLKIRSTKLEDSAMYFCASSPRTGGLKNTEAFFGQGTRLTVV.

The J gene is TRBJ1-4, the V gene TRBV4-2; unclear D gene. CDR1 is LGHNA and CDR2 is YNFKEQ in the germline V gene. Trimming took off 1 base at V and 2 bases at J, with 8 bases between the two ends. This CDR3 is 15 amino acids long. The CDR3 DNA is TGTGCCAGCAGCCAAGGGGTAGCGACTAATGAAAAACTGTTTTTT. As protein: CASSQGVATNEKLFF.

J is TRBJ2-5 and V is TRBV30; a possible D gene is TRBD1 (6 bases). The CDR3 extends over 18 amino acids. V dropped 3 bases and J dropped 6 bases, with 29 bases sitting between them. Germline CDR1 GTSNPN, CDR2 SVGIG (reference sequence). For the CDR3, the DNA is TGTGCCTGGAGGGCCTCCGTCACCAGGACAGCGGACCTGAAGACCCAGTACTTC. It specifies CAWRASVTRTADLKTQYF.

The chain is built from TRBV5-1 and TRBJ2-3, with D maybe TRBD1 (6 bases). This CDR3 is 15 amino acids long. CDR1 SGHRS and CDR2 YFSETQ come from the germline V gene. Here the CDR3 DNA reads TGCGGAGGTACAGGACAGAGACACCTCACAGATACGCAGTATTTT. Its translation is CGGTGQRHLTDTQYF.

CDR3 amino acids: CASGRDGVYEQYF. As DNA, the CDR3 is TGTGCCAGCGGGAGAGACGGGGTTTACGAGCAGTACTTC. J is TRBJ2-7 and V is TRBV21-1; the table names TRBD2, a call not compared with the DNA. TRBV21-1 represents a pseudogene. CDR3 length: 13 amino acids.

Details on this clone: Other DNA sequences in this sample translate to the same CDR3. J is TRBJ2-7 and V is TRBV10-3; 7 bases map to TRBD1. The CDR3 consists of 12 residues. Germline CDR1 and CDR2: ENHRY and SYGVKD. Trimming cost V 3 bases and J 4 bases; bases outside gene matches: 0. DNA of the CDR3: TGTGCCATCAGTGAACAGGGGTACGAGCAGTACTTC. It specifies CAISEQGYEQYF.

The genes are TRBV6-5 and TRBJ2-7; D uncertain. The CDR3 runs to 11 residues. V was shortened by 10 bases and J by 3 bases, with 10 bases between the two germline ends. Germline V CDR1 and CDR2: MNHEY, SVGAGI. The CDR3, as DNA: TGTGCCACCACCACGGGCTACGAGCAGTACTTC. This gives the protein CATTTGYEQYF.

The CDR3 DNA is TGCGCCAGCAGCTTGGCGCCGCCAGGGGCCGCCGCTGAAGCTTTCTTT. This codes for CASSLAPPGAAAEAFF. The chain couples TRBV5-1 to TRBJ1-1; a weak D match, TRBD1 (6 bases). Germline V lookup: CDR1 SGHRS, CDR2 YFSETQ. This CDR3 is built from 16 residues. V was shortened by 0 bases and J by 6 bases, with 18 bases between the two germline ends.

V gene TRBV19 combines with J gene TRBJ1-1; the D gene is possibly TRBD1 (6 bases). Germline V CDR1 and CDR2: LNHDA, SQIVND (reference sequence). The CDR3 covers 14 residues. V was clipped by 5 bases and J by 4 bases, with 14 bases between them. The CDR3 sequence is CASSETGGRTEAFF. The CDR3 nucleotides are TGTGCCAGTAGTGAGACAGGAGGACGCACTGAAGCTTTCTTT.

This chain's CDR3 is CAWRQGVSEAFF. CDR3 nucleotide sequence: TGTGCCTGGAGGCAGGGGGTGTCTGAAGCTTTCTTT. V gene TRBV30 combines with J gene TRBJ1-1, with TRBD1 matching 7 bases. The CDR3 has 12 residues. In germline, CDR1 is GTSNPN, CDR2 SVGIG (reference sequence). V shed 3 bases, J shed 6 bases, and the junction held 4 bases outside the gene matches.

This chain joins TRBV20-1 and TRBJ1-1; D remains ambiguous. Looked up from germline, CDR1 is DFQATT and CDR2 is SNEGSKA (reference sequence). V lost 0 bases to trimming and J lost 8 bases, with 7 bases between them. CDR3 length: 11 residues. The CDR3 loop reads CSARDRIEAFF. CDR3 DNA: TGCAGTGCTAGAGATCGGATCGAAGCTTTCTTT.

The V and J genes are TRBV30 and TRBJ1-5, with D perhaps TRBD1 (6 bases). The CDR3 extends over 13 amino acids. The V end was cut by 4 bases, the J end by 2 bases, with 9 bases between. Germline V gene data show CDR1 as GTSNPN and CDR2 as SVGIG (reference sequence). CDR3 loop: CAWTDRRNQPQHF. The DNA for the CDR3 is TGTGCCTGGACTGACAGGCGCAATCAGCCCCAGCATTTT.

About this clone: Different DNA sequences within this sample yield the same CDR3. J is TRBJ1-2 and V is TRBV6-1; D not resolved. The V gene lost 4 bases and the J gene lost 2 bases, with 5 bases spanning the gap. Looked up from germline, CDR1 is MNHNS and CDR2 is SASEGT. There are 12 residues in the CDR3. The CDR3 bases are TGTGCCAGCAGTGTAGGAAACTATGGCTACACCTTC. The encoded protein is CASSVGNYGYTF.

The chain is built from TRBV6-5 and TRBJ2-1; D uncertain. The germline V gene has CDR1 MNHEY and CDR2 SVGAGI. V was clipped by 4 bases and J by 6 bases, with 10 bases between them. The CDR3 is made up of 13 amino acids. The CDR3 region is CASSFIRSNEQFF. CDR3 sequence (DNA): TGTGCCAGCAGTTTCATTAGATCCAATGAGCAGTTCTTC.

The genes are TRBV30 and TRBJ2-5, with 7 bases lining up with TRBD1. This CDR3 has 13 residues. Germline trimming cut 2 bases from V and 5 bases from J; bases unmatched to any gene: 5. CDR1 is GTSNPN, CDR2 SVGIG, per germline (reference sequence). The CDR3 coding sequence is TGTGCCTGGAGTAAGGGACAGCTGGAGACCCAGTACTTC. Protein product: CAWSKGQLETQYF.

The chain combines TRBV4-3 with TRBJ2-7; D is perhaps TRBD2 (6 bases). V was clipped by 1 base and J by 10 bases, with 14 bases between them. This CDR3 comprises 13 residues. Germline V gene sequence: CDR1 LGHNA, CDR2 YSLEER. CDR3: CASSQVRGLTQYF. Here the CDR3 DNA reads TGCGCCAGCAGCCAAGTGAGGGGACTTACACAGTACTTC.

This chain uses TRBV10-1 with TRBJ2-7; no firm D call. The ends were cut back, 3 bases at V and 4 bases at J, with 10 bases in the middle. This CDR3 has 13 amino acids. Germline-derived CDR1 and CDR2 are WNHNN and SYGVQD (reference sequence). The CDR3 is CASSDSVIYEQYF. For the CDR3, the DNA is TGCGCCAGCAGTGATTCGGTGATTTACGAGCAGTACTTC.

The genes are TRBV29-1 and TRBJ2-7, with a possible D match to TRBD1 (5 bases). The germline gives CDR1 SQVTM, CDR2 ANQGSEA. The V and J ends lost 3 bases and 6 bases respectively, with 9 bases between them. CDR3 length: 11 residues. This CDR3 is CSVEWGSEQYF. CDR3 bases: TGCAGCGTTGAGTGGGGCTCCGAGCAGTACTTC.

The chain joins TRBV5-4 to TRBJ2-7; TRBD1 aligns across 7 bases. Looked up from germline, CDR1 is SGHNT and CDR2 is YYREEE (reference sequence). V was clipped by 5 bases and J by 6 bases; unmatched bases: 11. The CDR3 spans 14 residues. CDR3 nucleotide sequence: TGTGCCAGCAGTACTTACAGGGGAGTGGGCGAGCAGTACTTC. Translated: CASSTYRGVGEQYF.

The genes are TRBV5-4 and TRBJ2-7; TRBD1 aligns across 8 bases. V lost 4 bases, J lost 3 bases, and 3 bases stayed unmatched. Looked up from germline, CDR1 is SGHNT and CDR2 is YYREEE (reference sequence). The CDR3 has 13 amino acids. CDR3 nucleotides: TGTGCCAGCAGCCCGACAGGGGTCTACGAGCAGTACTTC. Encoded protein: CASSPTGVYEQYF.

This chain links TRBV7-9 with TRBJ2-2; D uncertain. The germline V gene has CDR1 SEHNR and CDR2 FQNEAQ (reference sequence). The CDR3 consists of 12 residues. Trimming shortened V by 5 bases and J by 14 bases, and 15 bases separated the two germline ends. CDR3 nucleotides: TGTGCCAGCAGCAAGACGGCCTTTGGCCTGTTTTTT. Its protein product is CASSKTAFGLFF.

Of note for this clone: Other DNA sequences within the sample encode an identical CDR3. The chain uses TRBV6-1 and TRBJ1-5, with TRBD1 matching over 8 bases. The ends lost 6 bases at V and 4 bases at J; junction bases unmatched: 2. Germline V gene sequence: CDR1 MNHNS, CDR2 SASEGT. The CDR3 has 13 amino acids. For the CDR3, the DNA is TGTGCCAGCAGCGACAGGGGTAATCAGCCCCAGCATTTT. This codes for CASSDRGNQPQHF.

On this clone itself: Compared with germline, one end of the junction differs, possibly owing to a read error. J is TRBJ2-1 and V is TRBV18; D not certain. The V gene's germline CDR1 is KGHSH and CDR2 LQKENI. The CDR3 covers 13 residues. CDR3 DNA sequence: TGTGCCAGCTTACCACCAGGCTACAATGAGCAGTTCTTC. Translated: CASLPPGYNEQFF. Using reference TRBV18 and TRBJ2-1 for the parts outside the CDR3, the full variable domain is NAGVMQNPRHLVRRRGQEARLRCSPMKGHSHVYWYRQLPEEGLKFMVYLQKENIIDESGMPKERFSAEFPKEGPSILRIQQVVRGDSAAYFCASLPPGYNEQFFGPGTRLTVL.

Turning to this clone: This CDR3 is also generated by other DNA sequences in the sample. This chain links TRBV6-5 with TRBJ1-1, with D unresolved. The CDR3 is 13 amino acids. Per germline, CDR1 MNHEY and CDR2 SVGAGI. Trimming took 3 bases from V and 1 from J, leaving 6 bases between them. Here the CDR3 reads CASSYPGNTEAFF. CDR3 in DNA: TGTGCCAGCAGTTATCCGGGGAACACTGAAGCTTTCTTT.

The rearrangement links TRBV27 to TRBJ2-5, with 8 bases fitting TRBD1. The end of the DNA fits TRBJ2-7 better, so the J call may be wrong. Germline V gene sequence: CDR1 MNHEY, CDR2 SMNVEV (reference sequence). The CDR3 is 14 residues long. The CDR3 sequence: CASRIDRGSYEQYF. The CDR3 bases are TGTGCCAGCAGAATCGACAGGGGCTCCTACGAGCAGTACTTC.